The 10 T cell receptor beta chains presented below share a single source sample, sequenced in a study of blood T cells in healthy people across ages. A second 7 to 11 cycle PCR used barcoded and J-beta primers. TCRdb reprocessed the 5' RACE reads via MiXCR and lists one record per CDR3 protein. Here the sample spans approximately 1.5 million distinct CDR3 sequences, about 45% being singletons. Sequencing was performed on blood. These receptors came from a woman aged 18-29 years in good health.

The J gene is TRBJ2-2, the V gene TRBV10-3; 7 nucleotides match TRBD1. CDR3 size: 15 residues. From germline, CDR1 is ENHRY and CDR2 SYGVKD. After removal of 1 base from V and 3 bases from J, the junction contained 2 bases not matched to a gene. The CDR3: CAISEWGTDTGELFF. In DNA form, the CDR3 reads TGTGCCATCAGTGAGTGGGGGACAGACACCGGGGAGCTGTTTTTT.

The chain links TRBV12-3 or TRBV12-4 to TRBJ2-5, with TRBD2 as a possible D gene (7 bases). The V end was cut by 6 bases, the J end by 4 bases, with 18 bases between. CDR3 size: 15 residues. CDR3 protein: CASREGGGRRETQYF. For the CDR3, the DNA is TGTGCCAGCAGGGAAGGGGGGGGGCGGCGAGAGACCCAGTACTTC.

Notes on this clonotype: This sequence may be a read error, since a much larger clone differs from it by one base. The chain is built from TRBV25-1 and TRBJ2-1; possibly TRBD2 for D (6 bases). This CDR3 comprises 12 residues. CDR1 is MGHDK, CDR2 SYGVNS, per germline. The CDR3 bases are TGTGCCAGCAGTGAACGGGAGAATGGGCAGTTCTTC. As protein: CASSERENGQFF.

The rearrangement links TRBV12-3 or TRBV12-4 to TRBJ2-1, with 11 nucleotides matching TRBD2. The CDR3 has 17 amino acids. The trim removed 2 bases at V and 4 bases at J, leaving 7 bases unmatched. As DNA, the CDR3 is TGTGCCAGCAGTTTATCCGGCGGGACTAGCGGTTACAATGAGCAGTTCTTC. As protein: CASSLSGGTSGYNEQFF.

The chain combines TRBV5-6 with TRBJ1-2; 7 nucleotides line up with TRBD1. The CDR3 contains 14 residues. Unmatched junction bases numbered 6, after V lost 2 bases and J lost 5 bases. CDR1 is SGHDT, CDR2 YYEEEE, per germline. Written as DNA, the CDR3 is TGTGCCAGCAGCTTTTTACAGGGGAAGTATGGCTACACCTTC. Translating it yields CASSFLQGKYGYTF.

The chain carries TRBV7-9 and TRBJ2-7; 7 bases align to TRBD1. The CDR3 contains 13 residues. Trimming at V came to 8 bases and at J to 0 bases, leaving 4 bases not matched to a gene. Per germline, CDR1 SEHNR and CDR2 FQNEAQ (reference sequence). The CDR3 protein is CASRDRTSYEQYF. CDR3 in DNA: TGTGCCAGCCGGGACAGAACCTCCTACGAGCAGTACTTC.

The chain uses TRBV5-1 and TRBJ1-4; D possibly corresponds to TRBD1 (6 bases). This CDR3 has 15 amino acids. Trimming shortened V by 0 bases and J by 8 bases, and 14 bases separated the two germline ends. The germline V gene encodes CDR1 SGHRS and CDR2 YFSETQ. As DNA, the CDR3 is TGCGCCAGCAGCTTGGAGGGACAAAGAGGGGAAAAACTGTTTTTT. Its translation is CASSLEGQRGEKLFF.

This clonotype was observed a handful of times. The rearrangement uses TRBV30 and TRBJ2-5; D gene ambiguous. Trimming took 7 bases from V and 5 from J, leaving 14 bases between them. From germline, CDR1 is GTSNPN and CDR2 SVGIG (reference sequence). This CDR3 is 12 amino acids long. Written as DNA, the CDR3 is TGTGCCTTCTCCATGGGGTGGGAGACCCAGTACTTC. Translation: CAFSMGWETQYF. The full variable domain, completed using reference TRBV30 and TRBJ2-5, is SQTIHQWPATLVQPVGSPLSLECTVEGTSNPNLYWYRQAAGRGLQLLFYSVGIGQISSEVPQNLSASRPQDRQFILSSKKLLLSDSGFYLCAFSMGWETQYFGPGTRLLVL.

This clonotype was observed a few times. The V call is TRBV4-3, the J call TRBJ1-1; D uncertain. The CDR3 totals 13 residues. The germline V gene has CDR1 LGHNA and CDR2 YSLEER. Trimming removed 6 bases from V and 3 bases from J, with 11 bases in between. CDR3: CASRLRWDTEAFF. For the CDR3, the DNA is TGCGCCAGCAGGCTGAGGTGGGACACTGAAGCTTTCTTT.

The chain combines TRBV28 with TRBJ2-1; 11 bases are a match to TRBD2. The length of the CDR3 is 18 residues. The junction had 15 bases not matched to a gene; V was cut back by 7 bases and J by 4 bases. CDR1 and CDR2 from the germline V gene are MDHEN and SYDVKM. The CDR3 bases are TGTGCCAGCACCTCGTGGGCTAGCGGGAGGATGGAATACAATGAGCAGTTCTTC. This encodes CASTSWASGRMEYNEQFF.